This T cell receptor beta chain stems from a study of PD-1 blockade in classical Hodgkin lymphoma. Overall study findings and caveats: Possible causes of repertoire differences, disease activity or prior therapy, remain undefined. The authors excluded patients who started nivolumab under 1 year after ASCT. Baseline diversity resembling that of newly diagnosed patients was seen in complete responders.

Clones were read by immunoSEQ multiplex PCR, and TCRdb kept only the in-frame ones, dropping some. The sample has approximately 25,000 clones, about 80% seen once; the top ten hold roughly 8.6%. Trimming left V 0 bases short and J 0 bases short, with 9 bases between. CDR1 is SGHTA, CDR2 FQGNSA, per germline. CDR3 size: 16 residues. Concerning this clone itself: Antigen: not known.

Each patient relapsed following autologous stem cell transplantation, and prior brentuximab vedotin exposure differed. The material was peripheral blood mononuclear cells (PBMCs), obtained before the second cycle of nivolumab. The chain is built from TRBV7-2 and TRBJ1-3, with D uncertain. The origin of this receptor is a human donor with classical Hodgkin lymphoma. This CDR3 is CASSLALIFSGNTIYF. The CDR3 DNA is TGTGCCAGCAGCTTAGCGCTCATATTCTCTGGAAACACCATATATTTT.